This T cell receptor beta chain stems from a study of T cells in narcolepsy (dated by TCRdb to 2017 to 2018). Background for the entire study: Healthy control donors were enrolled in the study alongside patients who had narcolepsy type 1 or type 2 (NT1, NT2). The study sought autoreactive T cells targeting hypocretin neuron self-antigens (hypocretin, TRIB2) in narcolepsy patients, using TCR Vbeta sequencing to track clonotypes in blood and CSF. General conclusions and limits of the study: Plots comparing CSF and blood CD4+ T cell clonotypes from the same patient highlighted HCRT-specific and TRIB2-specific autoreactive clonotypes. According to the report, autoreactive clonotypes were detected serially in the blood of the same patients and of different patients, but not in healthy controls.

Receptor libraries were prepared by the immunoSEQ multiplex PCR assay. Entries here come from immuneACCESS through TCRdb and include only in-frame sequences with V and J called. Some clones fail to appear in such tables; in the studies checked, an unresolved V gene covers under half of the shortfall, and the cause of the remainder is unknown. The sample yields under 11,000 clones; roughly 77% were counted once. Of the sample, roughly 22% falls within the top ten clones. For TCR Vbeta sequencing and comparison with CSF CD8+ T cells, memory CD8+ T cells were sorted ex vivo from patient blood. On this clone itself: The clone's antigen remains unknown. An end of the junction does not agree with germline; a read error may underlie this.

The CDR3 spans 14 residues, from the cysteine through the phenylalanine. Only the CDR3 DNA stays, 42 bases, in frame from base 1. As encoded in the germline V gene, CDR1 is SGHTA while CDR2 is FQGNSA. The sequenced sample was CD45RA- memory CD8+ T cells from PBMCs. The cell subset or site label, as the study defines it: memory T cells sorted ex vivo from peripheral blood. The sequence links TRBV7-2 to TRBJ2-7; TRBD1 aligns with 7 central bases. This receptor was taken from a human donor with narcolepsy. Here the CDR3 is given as CASTLPGQTYEQYF. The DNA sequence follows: TGTGCCAGCACCTTACCGGGACAGACTTACGAGCAGTACTTC.